This is a list of T cell receptor beta chains from one sample in a study of metastatic and nonmetastatic thyroid tumors. TCRdb re-analyzed the PCR reads through MiXCR. The sample lists fewer than 40,000 clones; 21% were seen once. The sample consisted of tumor tissue. These receptor sequences come from a male donor with papillary thyroid cancer or a benign thyroid nodule (not recorded which). Some clones in this sample may be carry-over from other donors' samples. The CDR3 runs from the conserved cysteine through the conserved F or W. Each record gives: clone size, V gene, J gene, D gene, CDR3 DNA, CDR3 protein. D genes are given only for firm matches. The listing skips clone size in some rows; elsewhere it reads once, few, many or a size class.

medium-sized	TRBV6-6	TRBJ2-1	.	TGTGCCAGCAGTTATTGGGGTGAGCAGTTCTTC	CASSYWGEQFF
many	TRBV28	TRBJ1-1	.	TGTGCCAGCAGAGGGACGGTGAACACTGAAGCTTTCTTT	CASRGTVNTEAFF
.	TRBV5-6	TRBJ1-3	.	TGTGCCAGCAGCTTTCGTGGGGAAAACCGGATAAGGAACACCATATATTTT	CASSFRGENRIRNTIYF
once	TRBV20-1	TRBJ1-1	.	TGCAGTGCTAGTGATGGGATCCCAGGTAACACTGAAGCTTTCTTT	CSASDGIPGNTEAFF
many	TRBV6-2/TRBV6-3	TRBJ2-6	.	TGTGCCAGCAGTACAGGGCCTGGGGCCAACGTCCCGACTTTC	CASSTGPGANVPTF
few	TRBV28	TRBJ1-1	TRBD1	TGTGCCAGCAGTTTACCCCAGGTGACAGGGGCTCTTATAACTGAAGCTTTCTTT	CASSLPQVTGALITEAFF
many	TRBV7-9	TRBJ2-7	.	TGTGCCAGCAGCTCTCCGGGGGCTTACGAGCAGTACTTC	CASSSPGAYEQYF
.	TRBV20-1	TRBJ2-3	.	TGCAGTGCCCACCCCTGGACGATTAGCACGGATACGCAGTATTTT	CSAHPWTISTDTQYF
many	TRBV5-1	TRBJ2-7	TRBD2	TGCGCCAGCAGCTTGACTAGCGGGAGGGTCTACGAGCAGTACTTC	CASSLTSGRVYEQYF
medium-sized	TRBV7-2	TRBJ2-7	TRBD1	TGTGCCAGCAAGACAGGGCGAAATTCCTACGAGCAGTACTTC	CASKTGRNSYEQYF
many	TRBV20-1	TRBJ2-1	.	TGCAGTGCTAGCCGGGCACAGGAGGGGGGGAATGAGCAGTTCTTC	CSASRAQEGGNEQFF
many	TRBV24-1	TRBJ1-1	.	TGTGCCACCAGTGATCCCCCCCCCGCGACTGAAGCTTTCTTT	CATSDPPPATEAFF
many	TRBV27	TRBJ1-1	.	TGTGCCAGCAGTTTCCGAGGGGGGCGCATGAACACTGAAGCTTTCTTT	CASSFRGGRMNTEAFF
.	TRBV20-1	TRBJ1-5	.	TGCAGTTCTAGGAGCCAGTGGACGGATAGCAATCAGCCCCAGCATTTT	CSSRSQWTDSNQPQHF
many	TRBV20-1	TRBJ2-1	TRBD1	TGCAGTGATCAGCCGGGACAGTACAATGAGCAGTTCTTC	CSDQPGQYNEQFF
few	TRBV7-9	TRBJ1-1	.	TGTGCCAGCAGCTTAGAGGCAGGGGAAGCTTTCTTT	CASSLEAGEAFF
.	TRBV6-2/TRBV6-3	TRBJ2-1	.	TGTGCCAGCAGTTATAAGACAGTTTACAATGAGCAGTTCTTC	CASSYKTVYNEQFF
.	TRBV30	TRBJ1-5	TRBD1	TGTGCCTGGGCCAGGGGGCAGGGTCAGCCCCAGCATTTT	CAWARGQGQPQHF
many	TRBV28	TRBJ1-4	TRBD1	TGTGCCAGCAGTTTAGAGGGGGCGGGTAATGAAAAACTGTTTTTT	CASSLEGAGNEKLFF
many	TRBV15	TRBJ2-2	TRBD1	TGTGCCACCAGCAGAGCAACAGGGGGCGGCACCGGGGAGCTGTTTTTT	CATSRATGGGTGELFF
many	TRBV10-3	TRBJ1-1	TRBD1	TGTGCCACCAGGACAGGGCGGAACACTGAAGCTTTCTTT	CATRTGRNTEAFF
few	TRBV9	TRBJ2-2	.	TGTGCCAGCAGCGTAGACTTTGGCGGGGAGCTGTTTTTT	CASSVDFGGELFF